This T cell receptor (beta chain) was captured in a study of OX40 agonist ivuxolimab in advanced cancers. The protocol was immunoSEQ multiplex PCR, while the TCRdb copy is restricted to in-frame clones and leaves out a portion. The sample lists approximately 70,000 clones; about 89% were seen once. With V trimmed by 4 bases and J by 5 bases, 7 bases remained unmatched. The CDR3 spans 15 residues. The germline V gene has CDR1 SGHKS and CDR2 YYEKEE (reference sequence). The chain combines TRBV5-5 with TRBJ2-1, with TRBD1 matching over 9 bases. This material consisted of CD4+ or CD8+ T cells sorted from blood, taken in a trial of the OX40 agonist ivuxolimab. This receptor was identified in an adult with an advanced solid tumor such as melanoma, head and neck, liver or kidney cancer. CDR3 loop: CASSLLQGANNEQFF. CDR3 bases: TGTGCCAGCAGCCTCCTACAGGGGGCTAACAATGAGCAGTTCTTC.